The entry that follows covers one TCR beta chain sequence. Its specificity is unknown. This sample is part of a study of cytomegalovirus exposure and HLA in healthy donors. Study-level findings and limits: Earlier results showed most TCR beta V segments being productive about 87% or about 30% of the time. The study put some 160 TCR beta chains on its list as cytomegalovirus-associated.

The study ran its PCR with 60 Vbeta and 13 Jbeta primers. Sequencing was performed with immunoSEQ multiplex PCR; in TCRdb, only in-frame clones are kept and a portion is missing. This table holds about 160,000 clones. These donors, healthy bone marrow donors, were studied. Trimming at V came to 6 bases and at J to 5 bases, leaving 7 bases not matched to a gene. From germline, CDR1 is MNHNY and CDR2 SVGAGI (reference sequence). This CDR3 is built from 14 residues. The V and J genes are TRBV6-6 and TRBJ2-1; 7 bases map to TRBD1. Sequences were obtained from PBMCs. The clonotype comes from a man aged 30 to 45 in good health and CMV-seronegative. In DNA form, the CDR3 reads TGTGCCAGCAGCCGACGACAGGGTAACAATGAGCAGTTCTTC. Translating it yields CASSRRQGNNEQFF.